The source of this T cell receptor beta chain is a study of shared clonotypes between healthy human individuals. Loaded into unsorted PBMC replicate PCRs was roughly 310 ng DNA, roughly 30,000 T cell genomes. Method: immunoSEQ multiplex PCR; TCRdb's copy keeps in-frame clones and lacks some. The repertoire consists of under 600,000 clones, with around 80% occurring once and the leading ten covering 12%. Of note for this clone: As yet, its antigen is unknown.

Findings of the study overall: In this cohort, only blood was sampled, and tissue repertoires likely differ.

Germline loops: CDR1 SGHVS, CDR2 FQNEAQ. This CDR3 is built from 14 residues. Deletions cut 11 bases from V and 5 bases from J, with 20 bases between. The chain employs TRBV7-8 and TRBJ2-3; maybe TRBD1 (6 bases). The source of this sequence is a woman aged 40 to 50 in good health. Some clones in this sample may be carry-over from other donors' samples. The sequenced sample was PBMCs. CDR3 DNA: TGTGCCGTATTAGAAGGACAGAAACGAGATACGCAGTATTTT. Translated, it gives CAVLEGQKRDTQYF.